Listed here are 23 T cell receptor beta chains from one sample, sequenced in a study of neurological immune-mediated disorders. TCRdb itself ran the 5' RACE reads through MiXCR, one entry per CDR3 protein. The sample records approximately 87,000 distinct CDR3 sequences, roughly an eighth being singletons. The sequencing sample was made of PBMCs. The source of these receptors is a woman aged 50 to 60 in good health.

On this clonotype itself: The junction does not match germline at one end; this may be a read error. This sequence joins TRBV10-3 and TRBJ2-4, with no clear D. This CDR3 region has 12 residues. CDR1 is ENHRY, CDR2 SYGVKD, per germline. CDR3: CATSGDKNIQYF. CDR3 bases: TGTGCCACCAGTGGGGACAAAAACATTCAGTACTTC.

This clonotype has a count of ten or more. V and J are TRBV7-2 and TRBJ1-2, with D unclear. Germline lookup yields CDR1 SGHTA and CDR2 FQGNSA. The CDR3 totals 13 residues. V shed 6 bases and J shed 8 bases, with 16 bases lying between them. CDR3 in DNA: TGTGCCAGCAGTCTGGGCGAGGTCAGGGGCTACACCTTC. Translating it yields CASSLGEVRGYTF.

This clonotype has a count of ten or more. Here the CDR3 reads CASSQDRGGTYGYTF. CDR3 bases: TGTGCCAGCAGCCAAGATAGGGGGGGTACCTATGGCTACACCTTC. The chain links TRBV4-2 to TRBJ1-2; possibly TRBD1 for D (6 bases). Germline V gene sequence: CDR1 LGHNA, CDR2 YNFKEQ. V lost 0 bases, J lost 4 bases, and 12 bases lay in between. The CDR3 runs 15 residues.

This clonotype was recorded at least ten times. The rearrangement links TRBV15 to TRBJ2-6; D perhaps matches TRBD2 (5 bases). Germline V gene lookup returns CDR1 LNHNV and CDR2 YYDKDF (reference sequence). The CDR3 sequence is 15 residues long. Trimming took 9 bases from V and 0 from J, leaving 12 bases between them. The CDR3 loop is CATNEGSSGANVLTF. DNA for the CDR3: TGTGCCACAAATGAGGGTTCCTCTGGGGCCAACGTCCTGACTTTC. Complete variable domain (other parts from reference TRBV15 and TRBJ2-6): DAMVIQNPRYQVTQFGKPVTLSCSQTLNHNVMYWYQQKSSQAPKLLFHYYDKDFNNEADTPDNFQSRRPNTSFCFLDIRSPGLGDTAMYLCATNEGSSGANVLTFGAGSRLTVL.

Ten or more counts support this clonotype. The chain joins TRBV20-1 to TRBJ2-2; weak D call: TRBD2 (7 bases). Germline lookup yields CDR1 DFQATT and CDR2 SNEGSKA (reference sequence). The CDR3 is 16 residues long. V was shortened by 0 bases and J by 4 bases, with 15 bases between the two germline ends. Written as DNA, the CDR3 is TGCAGTGCTAGAGATTTGCGGGGGCCGGCCACCGGGGAGCTGTTTTTT. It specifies CSARDLRGPATGELFF.

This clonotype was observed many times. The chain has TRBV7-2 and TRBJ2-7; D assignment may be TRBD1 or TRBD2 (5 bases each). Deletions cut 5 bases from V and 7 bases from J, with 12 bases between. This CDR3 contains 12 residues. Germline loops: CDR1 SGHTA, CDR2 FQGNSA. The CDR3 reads CASSRGSTEQYF. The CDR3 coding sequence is TGTGCCAGCAGCCGGGGCAGCACAGAGCAGTACTTC.

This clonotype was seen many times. The DNA of the CDR3 is TGCGCCAGCAGCTTACTGACAGGGAACACTGAAGCTTTCTTT. Encoded protein: CASSLLTGNTEAFF. This chain connects TRBV5-1 to TRBJ1-1; possibly TRBD1 for D (6 bases). Deletions cut 2 bases from V and 1 base from J, with 9 bases between. This CDR3 has 14 residues. Germline lookup yields CDR1 SGHRS and CDR2 YFSETQ.

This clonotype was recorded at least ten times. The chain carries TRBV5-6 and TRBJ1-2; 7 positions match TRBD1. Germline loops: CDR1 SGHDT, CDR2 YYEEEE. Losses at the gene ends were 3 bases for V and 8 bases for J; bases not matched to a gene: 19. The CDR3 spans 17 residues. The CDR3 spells CASSSTGQLINYGGYTF. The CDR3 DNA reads TGTGCCAGCAGCTCCACGGGACAGCTAATTAACTATGGAGGCTACACCTTC.

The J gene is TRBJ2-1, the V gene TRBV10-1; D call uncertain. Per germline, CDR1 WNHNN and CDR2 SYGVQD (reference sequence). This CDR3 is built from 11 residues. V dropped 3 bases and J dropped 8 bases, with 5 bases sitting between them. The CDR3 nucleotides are TGCGCCAGCAGTGACCGACATGAGCAGTTCTTC. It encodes CASSDRHEQFF.

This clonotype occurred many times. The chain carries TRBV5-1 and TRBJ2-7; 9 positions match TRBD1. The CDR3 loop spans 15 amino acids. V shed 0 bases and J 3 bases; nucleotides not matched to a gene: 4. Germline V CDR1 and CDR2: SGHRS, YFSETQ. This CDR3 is CASSLGGGQGYEQYF. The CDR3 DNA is TGCGCCAGCAGCTTGGGAGGGGGACAGGGCTACGAGCAGTACTTC.

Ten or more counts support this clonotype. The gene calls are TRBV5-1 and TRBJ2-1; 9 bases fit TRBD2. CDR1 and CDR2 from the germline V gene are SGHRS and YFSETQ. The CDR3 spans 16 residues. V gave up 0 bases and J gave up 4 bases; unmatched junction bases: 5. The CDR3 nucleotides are TGCGCCAGCAGCTTGGAGGGAGCGGGGGGTTACAATGAGCAGTTCTTC. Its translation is CASSLEGAGGYNEQFF.

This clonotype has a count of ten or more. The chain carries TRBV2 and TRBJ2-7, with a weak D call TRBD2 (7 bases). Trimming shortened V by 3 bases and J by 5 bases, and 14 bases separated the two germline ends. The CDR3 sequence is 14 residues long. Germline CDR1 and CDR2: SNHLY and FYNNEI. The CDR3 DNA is TGTGCCAGCAGTGAGAGGGGGGGGATACACGAGCAGTACTTC. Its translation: CASSERGGIHEQYF. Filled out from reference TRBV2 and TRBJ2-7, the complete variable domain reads EPEVTQTPSHQVTQMGQEVILRCVPISNHLYFYWYRQILGQKVEFLVSFYNNEISEKSEIFDDQFSVERPDGSNFTLKIRSTKLEDSAMYFCASSERGGIHEQYFGPGTRLTVT.

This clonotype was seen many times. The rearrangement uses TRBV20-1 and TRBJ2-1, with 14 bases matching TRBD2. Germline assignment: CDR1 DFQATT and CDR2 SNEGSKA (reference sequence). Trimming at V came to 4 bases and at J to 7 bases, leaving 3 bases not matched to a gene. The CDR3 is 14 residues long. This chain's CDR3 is CSAKGLAGVNEQFF. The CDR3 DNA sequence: TGCAGTGCTAAGGGACTAGCGGGAGTGAATGAGCAGTTCTTC.

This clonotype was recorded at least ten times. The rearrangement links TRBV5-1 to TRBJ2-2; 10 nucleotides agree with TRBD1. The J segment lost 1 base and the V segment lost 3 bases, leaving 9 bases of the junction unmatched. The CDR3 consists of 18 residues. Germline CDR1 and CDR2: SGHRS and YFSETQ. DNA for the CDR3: TGCGCCAGCAGCTCCCCGGGACAGGGGATGGAGAACACCGGGGAGCTGTTTTTT. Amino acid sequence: CASSSPGQGMENTGELFF.

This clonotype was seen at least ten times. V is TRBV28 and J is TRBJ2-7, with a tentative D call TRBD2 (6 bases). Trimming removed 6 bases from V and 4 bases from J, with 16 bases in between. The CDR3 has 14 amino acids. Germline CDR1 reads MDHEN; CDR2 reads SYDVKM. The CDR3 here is CASSPGGIIYEQYF. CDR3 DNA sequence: TGTGCCAGCAGCCCTGGCGGGATCATATACGAGCAGTACTTC.

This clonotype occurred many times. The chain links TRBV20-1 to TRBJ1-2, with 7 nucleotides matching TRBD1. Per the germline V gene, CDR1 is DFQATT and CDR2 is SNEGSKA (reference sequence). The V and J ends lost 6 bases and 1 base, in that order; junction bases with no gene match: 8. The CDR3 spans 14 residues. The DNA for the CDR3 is TGCAGTGCCAGGGGACAGCTCGATAACTATGGCTACACCTTC. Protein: CSARGQLDNYGYTF.

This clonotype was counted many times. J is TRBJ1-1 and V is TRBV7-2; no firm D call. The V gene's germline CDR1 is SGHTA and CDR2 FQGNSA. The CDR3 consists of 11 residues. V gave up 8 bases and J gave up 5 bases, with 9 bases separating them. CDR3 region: CASQVETEAFF. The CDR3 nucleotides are TGTGCCAGCCAGGTCGAGACTGAAGCTTTCTTT. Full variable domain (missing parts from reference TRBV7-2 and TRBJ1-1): GAGVSQSPSNKVTEKGKDVELRCDPISGHTALYWYRQSLGQGLEFLIYFQGNSAPDKSGLPSDRFSAERTGGSVSTLTIQRTQQEDSAVYLCASQVETEAFFGQGTRLTVV.

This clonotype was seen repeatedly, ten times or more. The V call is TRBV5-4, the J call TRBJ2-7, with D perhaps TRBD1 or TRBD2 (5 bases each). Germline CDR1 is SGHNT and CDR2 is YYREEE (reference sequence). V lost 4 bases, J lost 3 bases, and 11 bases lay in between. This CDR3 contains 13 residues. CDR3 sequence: CASSPGLSYEQYF. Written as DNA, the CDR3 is TGTGCCAGCAGCCCGGGGCTCAGCTACGAGCAGTACTTC. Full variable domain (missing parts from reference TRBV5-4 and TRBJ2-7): ETGVTQSPTHLIKTRGQQVTLRCSSQSGHNTVSWYQQALGQGPQFIFQYYREEENGRGNFPPRFSGLQFPNYSSELNVNALELDDSALYLCASSPGLSYEQYFGPGTRLTVT.

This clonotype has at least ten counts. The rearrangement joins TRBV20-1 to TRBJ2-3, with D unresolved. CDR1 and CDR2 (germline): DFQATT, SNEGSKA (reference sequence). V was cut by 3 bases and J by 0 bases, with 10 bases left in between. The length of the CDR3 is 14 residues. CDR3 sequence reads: CSASDGSSTDTQYF. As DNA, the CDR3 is TGCAGTGCTAGCGACGGCTCTAGCACAGATACGCAGTATTTT.

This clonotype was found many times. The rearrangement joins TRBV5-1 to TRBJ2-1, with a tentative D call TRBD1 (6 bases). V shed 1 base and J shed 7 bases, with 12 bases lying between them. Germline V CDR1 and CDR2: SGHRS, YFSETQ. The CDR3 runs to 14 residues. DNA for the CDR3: TGCGCCAGCAGCTTGCAGGGGAGTTTAAATGAGCAGTTCTTC. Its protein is CASSLQGSLNEQFF.

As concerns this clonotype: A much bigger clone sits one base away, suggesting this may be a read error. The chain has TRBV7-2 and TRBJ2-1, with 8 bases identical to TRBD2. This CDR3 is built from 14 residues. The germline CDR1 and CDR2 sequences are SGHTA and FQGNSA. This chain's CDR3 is CASTLAGSYNEQFF. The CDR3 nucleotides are TGTGCCAGCACCTTAGCGGGGTCCTACAATGAGCAGTTCTTC. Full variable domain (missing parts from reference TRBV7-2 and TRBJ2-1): GAGVSQSPSNKVTEKGKDVELRCDPISGHTALYWYRQSLGQGLEFLIYFQGNSAPDKSGLPSDRFSAERTGGSVSTLTIQRTQQEDSAVYLCASTLAGSYNEQFFGPGTRLTVL.

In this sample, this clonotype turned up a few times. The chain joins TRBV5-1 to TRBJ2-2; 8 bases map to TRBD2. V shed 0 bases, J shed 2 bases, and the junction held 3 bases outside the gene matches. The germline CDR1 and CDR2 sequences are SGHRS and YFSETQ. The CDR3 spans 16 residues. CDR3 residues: CASSLVTSGNTGELFF. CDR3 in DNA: TGCGCCAGCAGCTTGGTTACTAGCGGAAACACCGGGGAGCTGTTTTTT.

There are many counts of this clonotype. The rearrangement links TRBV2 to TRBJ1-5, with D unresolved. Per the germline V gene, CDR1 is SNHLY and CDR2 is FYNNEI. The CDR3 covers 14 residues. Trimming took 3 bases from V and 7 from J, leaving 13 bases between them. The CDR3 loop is CASSERALSQPQHF. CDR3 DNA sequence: TGTGCCAGCAGTGAGAGGGCCCTTAGCCAGCCCCAGCATTTT.